This TCR beta chain was obtained from a study of tumor and adjacent non-tumor tissue in lung cancer. General study results and limits: Top 100 clones took a larger repertoire share in normal lung.

This sample's RNA came from whole unsorted tissue. Points on this clonotype: Its antigen is unknown.

A modified ARM-PCR protocol with three rounds of nested PCR amplified TCRbeta. One entry per CDR3 protein results from TCRdb running MiXCR on the multiplex PCR reads. The repertoire holds around 86,000 distinct CDR3 sequences, with 55% to 75% as singletons. CDR1 and CDR2 from the germline V gene are SGHAT and FQNNGV. The trim removed 5 bases at V and 4 bases at J, leaving 7 bases unmatched. This CDR3 comprises 14 residues. V usage is TRBV11-2 and J usage is TRBJ1-1, with TRBD1 identical over 7 bases. This clonotype was sampled from a woman aged 40-49 years with non-small cell lung cancer. The source material was lung tumor tissue. The CDR3 loop reads CASSPHRGCTEAFF. In DNA, the CDR3 is TGTGCCAGCAGCCCCCACAGGGGATGCACTGAAGCTTTCTTT.